The 14 T cell receptor beta chains reported below all come from one sample, sequenced in a study of cytomegalovirus exposure and HLA in healthy donors. In the PCR, 60 Vbeta and 13 Jbeta primers were used. The assay was immunoSEQ multiplex PCR, and TCRdb's table has in-frame clones only and misses some. The sample has about 130,000 clones, approximately 80% seen once. The sample comprised PBMCs. These receptors came from a male donor in good health and CMV-seropositive.

The chain joins TRBV18 to TRBJ2-3; 7 nucleotides match TRBD1. The CDR3 runs 16 residues. Losses at the gene ends were 3 bases for V and 0 bases for J; bases not matched to a gene: 6. Looked up from germline, CDR1 is KGHSH and CDR2 is LQKENI. The CDR3 protein is CASSPTGQRSTDTQYF. The CDR3 nucleotides are TGTGCCAGCTCACCTACGGGACAGAGGAGCACAGATACGCAGTATTTT.

The chain combines TRBV28 with TRBJ2-1; tentatively, D is TRBD2 (6 bases). Germline CDR1 is MDHEN and CDR2 is SYDVKM. CDR3 length: 13 amino acids. The CDR3 DNA sequence: TGTGGATGGAGGAGGGGTCCCTACAATGAGCAGTTCTTC. Translation gives CGWRRGPYNEQFF.

The chain is built from TRBV27 and TRBJ2-7, with 8 bases that match TRBD1. This CDR3 comprises 22 residues. Germline V gene data show CDR1 as MNHEY and CDR2 as SMNVEV (reference sequence). V lost 4 bases and J lost 3; bases outside the gene matches: 29. The chain's CDR3 is CASSSPFPSGTGFNKRSYEQYF. For the CDR3, the DNA is TGTGCCAGCAGTTCACCTTTCCCCTCCGGGACAGGTTTTAATAAACGTAGCTACGAGCAGTACTTC.

The CDR3 DNA follows: TGTGCCAGCAGGTGGGGGGGCAACACCGGGGAGCTGTTTTTT. This codes for CASRWGGNTGELFF. The chain employs TRBV7-8 and TRBJ2-2, with TRBD2 as a possible D gene (7 bases). Germline V gene sequence: CDR1 SGHVS, CDR2 FQNEAQ. V shed 6 bases and J shed 2 bases, with 10 bases lying between them. CDR3 length: 14 amino acids.

The J gene is TRBJ1-2, the V gene TRBV10-1; 8 bases fit TRBD1. The CDR3 totals 16 residues. CDR1 is WNHNN and CDR2 is SYGVQD in the germline V gene (reference sequence). The ends lost 6 bases at V and 5 bases at J; junction bases unmatched: 14. The CDR3 bases are TGCGCCAGCAGGAAAGATGGACAGGGTTATGATTATGGCTACACCTTC. This codes for CASRKDGQGYDYGYTF.

V gene TRBV9 combines with J gene TRBJ2-7, with D possibly matching TRBD2 (6 bases). V lost 0 bases, J lost 3 bases, and 10 bases lay in between. The length of the CDR3 is 14 residues. CDR1 SGDLS and CDR2 YYNGEE come from the germline V gene. CDR3 in DNA: TGTGCCAGCAGCGTAGCAGGTAGCGGCTACGAGCAGTACTTC. It codes for CASSVAGSGYEQYF.

V and J are TRBV7-6 and TRBJ1-2, with a tentative D call TRBD1 (5 bases). The CDR3 consists of 14 residues. Trimming removed 5 bases from V and 4 bases from J, with 14 bases in between. Germline lookup yields CDR1 SGHVS and CDR2 FNYEAQ. The CDR3 region has the DNA TGTGCCAGCAGCGCGGGGGGGGTTGTCTATGGCTACACCTTC. This encodes CASSAGGVVYGYTF.

The chain has TRBV2 and TRBJ1-3; 9 bases are a match to TRBD1. Germline CDR1 SNHLY, CDR2 FYNNEI. The CDR3 contains 14 residues. The V and J ends lost 5 bases and 7 bases, in that order; junction bases with no gene match: 6. CDR3 bases: TGTGCCAGCAGTCCGGACAGGGGAATGAACACCATATATTTT. As protein: CASSPDRGMNTIYF.

The chain couples TRBV11-2 to TRBJ2-3, with TRBD2 matching 9 bases. CDR1 and CDR2 (germline): SGHAT, FQNNGV. The CDR3 runs to 16 residues. V lost 6 bases and J lost 1; bases outside the gene matches: 8. The CDR3 is CASSRSSGSGTDTQYF. The CDR3 DNA sequence: TGTGCCAGCAGTCGAAGTAGCGGGAGCGGCACAGATACGCAGTATTTT.

This clone appeared a single time. The genes are TRBV11-3 and TRBJ2-5, with a tentative D call TRBD1 (5 bases). V gave up 1 base and J gave up 2 bases, with 14 bases separating them. Germline assignment: CDR1 SGHNT and CDR2 YENEEA. There are 16 residues in the CDR3. This CDR3 is CASSLGVRAGQETQYF. CDR3 coding DNA: TGTGCCAGCAGCTTAGGGGTCAGGGCAGGTCAAGAGACCCAGTACTTC.

The table lists this clone with a count of one. The V gene is TRBV7-2, the J gene TRBJ1-1; D is possibly TRBD1 (5 bases). Trimming left V 3 bases short and J 1 base short, with 15 bases between. The CDR3 consists of 16 residues. Germline V gene sequence: CDR1 SGHTA, CDR2 FQGNSA. The CDR3 reads CASSFWALTANTEAFF. CDR3 bases: TGTGCCAGCAGCTTTTGGGCACTGACAGCGAACACTGAAGCTTTCTTT.

V gene TRBV28 combines with J gene TRBJ2-1, with 11 nucleotides matching TRBD2. The germline gives CDR1 MDHEN, CDR2 SYDVKM. V dropped 4 bases and J dropped 9; count of bases not matched to a gene: 5. CDR3 length equals 14 residues. CDR3 in amino acids: CASSYTSGSGEQFF. The CDR3 DNA sequence: TGTGCCAGCAGTTACACTAGCGGGAGTGGTGAGCAGTTCTTC. Supplemented by reference TRBV28 and TRBJ2-1, the full variable domain reads DVKVTQSSRYLVKRTGEKVFLECVQDMDHENMFWYRQDPGLGLRLIYFSYDVKMKEKGDIPEGYSVSREKKERFSLILESASTNQTSMYLCASSYTSGSGEQFFGPGTRLTVL.

A remark on this clone: A junction end diverges from the germline sequence, so it may reflect a read error. The chain couples TRBV19 to TRBJ1-1; 8 bases agree with TRBD1. This CDR3 spans 15 amino acids. Germline CDR1 and CDR2: LNHDA and SQIVND (reference sequence). This CDR3 reads CASSTTDRANTETFF. CDR3 nucleotide sequence: TGTGCCAGTAGTACAACGGACAGGGCGAACACTGAAACTTTCTTT.

The sample holds one count of this clone. V usage is TRBV7-9 and J usage is TRBJ2-7; maybe TRBD2 (5 bases). The CDR3 spans 14 residues. The germline V and J ends were trimmed by 4 bases and 4 bases, with 14 bases remaining between them. Germline V gene data show CDR1 as SEHNR and CDR2 as FQNEAQ (reference sequence). CDR3 coding DNA: TGTGCCAGCAGCTCCAGCGGCGGCAGGTACGAGCAGTACTTC. This sequence encodes CASSSSGGRYEQYF.